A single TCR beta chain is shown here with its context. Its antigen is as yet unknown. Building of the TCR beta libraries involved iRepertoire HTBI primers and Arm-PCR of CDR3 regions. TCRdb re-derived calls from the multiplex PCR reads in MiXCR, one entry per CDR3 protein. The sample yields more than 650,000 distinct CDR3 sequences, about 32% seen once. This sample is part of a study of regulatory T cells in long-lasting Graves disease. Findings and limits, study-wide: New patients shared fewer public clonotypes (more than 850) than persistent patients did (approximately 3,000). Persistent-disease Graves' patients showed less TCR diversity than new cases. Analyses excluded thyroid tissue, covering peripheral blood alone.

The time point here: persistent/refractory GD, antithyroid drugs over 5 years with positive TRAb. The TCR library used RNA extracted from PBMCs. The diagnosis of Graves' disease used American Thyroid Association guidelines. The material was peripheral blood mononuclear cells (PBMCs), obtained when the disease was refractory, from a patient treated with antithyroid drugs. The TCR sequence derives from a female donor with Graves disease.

CDR3 protein: CASSIREGQPLNTEAFF. The CDR3 nucleotides are TGTGCCAGTAGTATAAGAGAAGGACAACCGTTGAACACTGAAGCTTTCTTT. The V call is TRBV19, the J call TRBJ1-1, with D perhaps TRBD1 (5 bases). Germline CDR1 is LNHDA and CDR2 is SQIVND (reference sequence). CDR3 length: 17 residues. Trimming stripped 2 bases from V and 0 bases from J, with 16 bases between.